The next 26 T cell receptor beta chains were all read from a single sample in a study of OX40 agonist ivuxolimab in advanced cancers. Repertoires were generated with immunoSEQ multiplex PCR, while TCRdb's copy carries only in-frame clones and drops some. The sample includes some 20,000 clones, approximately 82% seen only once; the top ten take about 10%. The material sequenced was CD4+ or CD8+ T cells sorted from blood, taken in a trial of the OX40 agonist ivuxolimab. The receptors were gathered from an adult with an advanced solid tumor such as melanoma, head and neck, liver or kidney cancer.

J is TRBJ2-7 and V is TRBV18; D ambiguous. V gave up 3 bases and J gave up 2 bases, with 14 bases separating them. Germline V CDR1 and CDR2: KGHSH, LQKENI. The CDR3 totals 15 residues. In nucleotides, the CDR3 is TGTGCCAGCTCACCGAAAGTGGGCCCTACCTACGAGCAGTACTTC. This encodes CASSPKVGPTYEQYF.

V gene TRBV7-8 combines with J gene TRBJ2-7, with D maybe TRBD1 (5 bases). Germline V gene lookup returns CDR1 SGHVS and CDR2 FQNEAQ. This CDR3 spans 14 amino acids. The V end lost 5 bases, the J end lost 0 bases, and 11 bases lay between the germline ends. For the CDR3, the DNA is TGTGCCAGCAGCCTAACGACAGCCTCCTACGAGCAGTACTTC. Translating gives CASSLTTASYEQYF.

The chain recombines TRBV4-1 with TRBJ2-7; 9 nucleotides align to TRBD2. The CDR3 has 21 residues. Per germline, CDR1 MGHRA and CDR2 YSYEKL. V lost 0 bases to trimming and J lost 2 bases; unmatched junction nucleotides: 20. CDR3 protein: CASSQDESGRTSGFPPYEQYF. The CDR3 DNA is TGCGCCAGCAGCCAAGATGAGTCAGGAAGAACTAGCGGGTTTCCCCCCTACGAGCAGTACTTC.

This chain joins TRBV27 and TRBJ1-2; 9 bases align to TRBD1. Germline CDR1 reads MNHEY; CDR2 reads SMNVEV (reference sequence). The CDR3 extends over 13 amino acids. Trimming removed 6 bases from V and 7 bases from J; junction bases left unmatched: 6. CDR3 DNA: TGTGCCAGCAGCCTAGGGACAGGGAGTGGCTACACCTTC. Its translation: CASSLGTGSGYTF.

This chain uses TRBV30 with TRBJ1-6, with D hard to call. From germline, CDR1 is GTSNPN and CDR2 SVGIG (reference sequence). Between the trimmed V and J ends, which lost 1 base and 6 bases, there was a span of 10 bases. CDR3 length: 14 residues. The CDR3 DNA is TGTGCCTGGAGTGGCGGCAGCTCTAATTCACCCCTCCACTTT. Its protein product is CAWSGGSSNSPLHF. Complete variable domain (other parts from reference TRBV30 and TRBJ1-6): SQTIHQWPATLVQPVGSPLSLECTVEGTSNPNLYWYRQAAGRGLQLLFYSVGIGQISSEVPQNLSASRPQDRQFILSSKKLLLSDSGFYLCAWSGGSSNSPLHFGNGTRLTVT.

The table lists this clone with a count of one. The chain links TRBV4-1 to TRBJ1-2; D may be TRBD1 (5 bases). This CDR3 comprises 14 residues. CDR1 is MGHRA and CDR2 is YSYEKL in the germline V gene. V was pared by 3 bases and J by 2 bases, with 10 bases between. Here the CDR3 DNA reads TGCGCCAGCAGCCAGGGGACCGCGAACTATGGCTACACCTTC. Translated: CASSQGTANYGYTF.

CDR3 nucleotide sequence: TGTGCCAGCAGTTTAACGGGGAATGGTGAGCAGTTCTTC. Its protein product is CASSLTGNGEQFF. The chain carries TRBV27 and TRBJ2-1; the D gene is possibly TRBD2 (5 bases). Trimming took off 2 bases at V and 9 bases at J, with 11 bases between the two ends. The CDR3 has 13 amino acids. Germline CDR1 and CDR2: MNHEY and SMNVEV (reference sequence).

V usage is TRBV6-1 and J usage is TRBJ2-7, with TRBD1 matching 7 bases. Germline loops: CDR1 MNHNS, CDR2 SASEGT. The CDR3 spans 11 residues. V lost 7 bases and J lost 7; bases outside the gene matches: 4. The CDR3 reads CASTDRVEQYF. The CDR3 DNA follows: TGTGCCAGCACCGACAGGGTAGAGCAGTACTTC.

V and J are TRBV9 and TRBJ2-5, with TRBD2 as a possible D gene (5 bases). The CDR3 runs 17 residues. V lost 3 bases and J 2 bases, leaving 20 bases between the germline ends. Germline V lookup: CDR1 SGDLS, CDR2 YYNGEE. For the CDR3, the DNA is TGTGCCAGCAGCGCCCGGGGAAATGGGCTGGGGCAAGAGACCCAGTACTTC. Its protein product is CASSARGNGLGQETQYF.

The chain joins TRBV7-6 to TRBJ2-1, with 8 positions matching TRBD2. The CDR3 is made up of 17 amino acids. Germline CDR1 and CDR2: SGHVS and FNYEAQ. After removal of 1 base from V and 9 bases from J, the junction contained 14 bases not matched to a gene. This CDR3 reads CASSLDIAGPNSVEQFF. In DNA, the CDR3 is TGTGCCAGCAGCTTAGATATAGCGGGACCTAATAGTGTTGAGCAGTTCTTC.

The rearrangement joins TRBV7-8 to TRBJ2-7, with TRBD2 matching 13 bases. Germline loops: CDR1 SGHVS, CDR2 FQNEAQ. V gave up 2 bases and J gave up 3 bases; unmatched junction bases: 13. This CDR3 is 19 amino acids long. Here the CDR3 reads CASSLSSMGLAGYFYEQYF. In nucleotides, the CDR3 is TGTGCCAGCAGCTTAAGTTCCATGGGACTAGCGGGATATTTCTACGAGCAGTACTTC.

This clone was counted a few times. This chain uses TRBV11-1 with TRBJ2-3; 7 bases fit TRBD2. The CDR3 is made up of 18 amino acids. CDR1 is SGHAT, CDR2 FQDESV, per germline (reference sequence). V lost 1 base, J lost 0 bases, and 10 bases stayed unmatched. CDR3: CASSLGESGTTSTDTQYF. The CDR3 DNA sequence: TGTGCCAGCAGCTTAGGAGAGTCCGGGACTACTAGCACAGATACGCAGTATTTT.

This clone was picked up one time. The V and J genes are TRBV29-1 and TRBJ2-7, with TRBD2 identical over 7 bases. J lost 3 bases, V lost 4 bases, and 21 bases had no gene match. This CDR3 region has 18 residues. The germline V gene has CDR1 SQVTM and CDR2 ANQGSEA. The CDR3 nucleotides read TGCAGCGTTGGGGGACTCTCAATAACTAGCGTAGCGATCTACGAGCAGTACTTC. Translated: CSVGGLSITSVAIYEQYF.

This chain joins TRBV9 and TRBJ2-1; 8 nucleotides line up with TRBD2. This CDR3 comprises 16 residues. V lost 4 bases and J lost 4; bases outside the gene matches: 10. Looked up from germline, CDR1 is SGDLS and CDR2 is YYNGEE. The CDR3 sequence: CASSHPRTSGYNEQFF. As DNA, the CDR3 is TGTGCCAGCAGCCACCCCCGCACTAGCGGTTACAATGAGCAGTTCTTC.

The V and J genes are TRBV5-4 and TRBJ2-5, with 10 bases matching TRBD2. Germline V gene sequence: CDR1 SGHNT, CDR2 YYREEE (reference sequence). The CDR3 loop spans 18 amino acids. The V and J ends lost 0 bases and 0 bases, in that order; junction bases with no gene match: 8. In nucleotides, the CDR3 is TGTGCCAGCAGCTTGGACGGGACTAGCGTGCCGTACCAAGAGACCCAGTACTTC. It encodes CASSLDGTSVPYQETQYF.

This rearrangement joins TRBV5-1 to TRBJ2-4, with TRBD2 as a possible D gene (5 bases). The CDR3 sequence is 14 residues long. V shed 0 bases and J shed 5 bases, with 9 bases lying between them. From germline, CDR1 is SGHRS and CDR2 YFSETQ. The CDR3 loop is CASSLGGSQNIQYF. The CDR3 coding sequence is TGCGCCAGCAGCTTGGGTGGGAGCCAAAACATTCAGTACTTC.

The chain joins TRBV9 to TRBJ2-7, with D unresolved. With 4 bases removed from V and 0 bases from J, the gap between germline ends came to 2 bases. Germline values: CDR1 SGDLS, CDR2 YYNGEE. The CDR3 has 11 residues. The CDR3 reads CASSPSYEQYF. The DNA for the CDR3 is TGTGCCAGCAGCCCCTCCTACGAGCAGTACTTC.

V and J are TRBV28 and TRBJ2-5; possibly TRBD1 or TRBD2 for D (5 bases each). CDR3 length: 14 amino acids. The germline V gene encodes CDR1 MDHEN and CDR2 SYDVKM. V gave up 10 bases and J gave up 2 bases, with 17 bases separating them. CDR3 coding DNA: TGTGCCACCAACCCGGGACGGCTTCAAGAGACCCAGTACTTC. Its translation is CATNPGRLQETQYF.

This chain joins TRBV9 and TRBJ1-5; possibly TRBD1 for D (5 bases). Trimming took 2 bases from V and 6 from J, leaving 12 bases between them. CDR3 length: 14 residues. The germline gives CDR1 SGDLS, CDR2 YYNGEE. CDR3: CASSVGGGSQPQHF. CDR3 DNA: TGTGCCAGCAGCGTCGGGGGGGGGTCTCAGCCCCAGCATTTT.

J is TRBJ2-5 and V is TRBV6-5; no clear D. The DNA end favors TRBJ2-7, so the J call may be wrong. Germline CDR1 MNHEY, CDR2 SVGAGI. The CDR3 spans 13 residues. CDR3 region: CASSYRRAYEQYF. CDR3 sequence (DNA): TGTGCCAGCAGTTACAGGCGAGCCTACGAGCAGTACTTC.

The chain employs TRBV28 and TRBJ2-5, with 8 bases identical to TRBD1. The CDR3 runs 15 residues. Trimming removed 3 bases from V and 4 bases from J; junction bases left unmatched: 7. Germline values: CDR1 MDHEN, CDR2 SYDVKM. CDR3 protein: CASSLTTGARETQYF. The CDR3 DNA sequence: TGTGCCAGCAGTTTGACGACAGGGGCCCGAGAGACCCAGTACTTC. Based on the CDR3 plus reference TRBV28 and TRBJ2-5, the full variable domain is DVKVTQSSRYLVKRTGEKVFLECVQDMDHENMFWYRQDPGLGLRLIYFSYDVKMKEKGDIPEGYSVSREKKERFSLILESASTNQTSMYLCASSLTTGARETQYFGPGTRLLVL.

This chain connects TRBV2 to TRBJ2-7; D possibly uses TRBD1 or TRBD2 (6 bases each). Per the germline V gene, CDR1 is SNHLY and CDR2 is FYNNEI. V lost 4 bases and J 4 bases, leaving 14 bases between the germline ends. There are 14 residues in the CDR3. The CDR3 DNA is TGTGCCAGCAGTGCCCGAGGGGGGTGGTACGAGCAGTACTTC. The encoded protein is CASSARGGWYEQYF.

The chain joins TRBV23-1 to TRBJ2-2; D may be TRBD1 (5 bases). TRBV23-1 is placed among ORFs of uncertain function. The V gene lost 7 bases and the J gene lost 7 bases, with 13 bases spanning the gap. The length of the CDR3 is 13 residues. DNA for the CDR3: TGCGCCAGCACCCAGGGCCTTCACGGGGAGCTGTTTTTT. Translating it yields CASTQGLHGELFF.

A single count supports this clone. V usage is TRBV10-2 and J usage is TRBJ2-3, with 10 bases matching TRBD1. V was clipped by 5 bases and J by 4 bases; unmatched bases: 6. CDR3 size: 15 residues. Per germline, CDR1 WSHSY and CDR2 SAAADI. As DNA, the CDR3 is TGCGCCAGCAGTCCCGGGACAGGGGCGGCAGATACGCAGTATTTT. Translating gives CASSPGTGAADTQYF.

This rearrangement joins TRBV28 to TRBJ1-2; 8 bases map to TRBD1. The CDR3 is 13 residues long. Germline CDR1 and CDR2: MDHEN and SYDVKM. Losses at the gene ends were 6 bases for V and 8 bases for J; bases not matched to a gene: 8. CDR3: CASSLGQGGGYTF. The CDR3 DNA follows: TGTGCCAGCAGCCTAGGACAGGGCGGCGGCTACACCTTC.

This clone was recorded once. The CDR3 nucleotides read TGTGCCTGGAGTGTAGAGGTTGGGCTAGCGGGAACCAATGAGCAGTTCTTC. Protein sequence: CAWSVEVGLAGTNEQFF. The rearrangement links TRBV30 to TRBJ2-1; 9 bases are shared with TRBD2. Trimming removed 0 bases from V and 6 bases from J; junction bases left unmatched: 12. The germline V gene encodes CDR1 GTSNPN and CDR2 SVGIG (reference sequence). The CDR3 runs to 17 residues. Drawing the rest from reference TRBV30 and TRBJ2-1, the complete variable domain is SQTIHQWPATLVQPVGSPLSLECTVEGTSNPNLYWYRQAAGRGLQLLFYSVGIGQISSEVPQNLSASRPQDRQFILSSKKLLLSDSGFYLCAWSVEVGLAGTNEQFFGPGTRLTVL.